Given below is one TCR beta chain in context. Its antigen is not yet known. Nothing much larger sits one base from this clone, and base qualities are not available. The germline V gene (reference sequence) gives CDR1 as MNHEY and CDR2 as SMNVEV. The cysteine opens and the phenylalanine closes a CDR3 of 17 amino acids. Here the CDR3 DNA is all that survives: 51 bases in frame from base 1. V lost 4 bases and J lost 5 bases, and the count of bases not matched to a germline gene is 9. This sample is part of a study of blood T cell repertoires in COVID-19 (dated by TCRdb to 2018 to 2020). General notes on the study: Samples from collaborators originated in the United States, Italy and Spain and spanned both the acute and convalescent phases of COVID-19. The prospective study material was composed of cDNA or gDNA derived from T cells, B-cell-depleted T cells, or PBMCs. The dataset comprised deeply sampled blood TCRbeta repertoires from subjects exposed to, actively infected with, or recovered from COVID-19. The repertoires were released in a freely available public database meant as a resource for research on the immune response to SARS-CoV-2. Samples came from the ongoing ImmuneRACE study (first 160 participants) plus 1,254 subjects from 6 global collaborators. Sample metadata almost always included a de-identified subject ID, COVID-19 status, age in years and sex. Where HLA class I and class II types were available, the types were taken from metadata supplied by the sample provider, not from assay-based typing.

The immunoSEQ Assay, a bias-controlled multiplex PCR, was used to amplify TCRbeta CDR3 regions from genomic DNA. The authors processed their data as follows. The number of nucleated cells in each sample was estimated by amplification of reference gene primers within the assay. Sequence reads were collapsed and filtered to measure the absolute abundance of every unique TCRbeta CDR3 rearrangement. For each sample, productive Simpson clonality was calculated as the square root of Simpson's diversity index across productive rearrangements. TCRdb retrieved this table from immuneACCESS and kept in-frame rearrangements only. Not all clones are present; in checked studies, unresolved V genes account for under half, and no reason is known for the remainder. V and J calls and clone size are copied from that table; D and trimming were computed from the DNA. Across this sample there are about 65,000 clones, with 82% seen only once. The ten biggest clones cover roughly 41% of the sample.

Overall results and qualifications from the work: Clinical and demographic metadata were provided uncurated, with the amount varying by source and participant.

Each collaborating institution followed its own protocols to collect whole blood in K2EDTA tubes. For TCRbeta analysis, collaborator samples were shipped as frozen whole blood, as isolated PBMCs, or as DNA extracted from either sample type. The sequencing sample was made of peripheral blood. The receptor's source is a human donor in a cohort sampled during active COVID-19. The chain was built from TRBV27 and TRBJ2-1, and 12 junctional nucleotides match TRBD2. The sequenced DNA is TGTGCCAGCAGTTCCCCTAGCGGGGGGGCCAAGGACAATGAGCAGTTCTTC. It codes for CASSSPSGGAKDNEQFF.